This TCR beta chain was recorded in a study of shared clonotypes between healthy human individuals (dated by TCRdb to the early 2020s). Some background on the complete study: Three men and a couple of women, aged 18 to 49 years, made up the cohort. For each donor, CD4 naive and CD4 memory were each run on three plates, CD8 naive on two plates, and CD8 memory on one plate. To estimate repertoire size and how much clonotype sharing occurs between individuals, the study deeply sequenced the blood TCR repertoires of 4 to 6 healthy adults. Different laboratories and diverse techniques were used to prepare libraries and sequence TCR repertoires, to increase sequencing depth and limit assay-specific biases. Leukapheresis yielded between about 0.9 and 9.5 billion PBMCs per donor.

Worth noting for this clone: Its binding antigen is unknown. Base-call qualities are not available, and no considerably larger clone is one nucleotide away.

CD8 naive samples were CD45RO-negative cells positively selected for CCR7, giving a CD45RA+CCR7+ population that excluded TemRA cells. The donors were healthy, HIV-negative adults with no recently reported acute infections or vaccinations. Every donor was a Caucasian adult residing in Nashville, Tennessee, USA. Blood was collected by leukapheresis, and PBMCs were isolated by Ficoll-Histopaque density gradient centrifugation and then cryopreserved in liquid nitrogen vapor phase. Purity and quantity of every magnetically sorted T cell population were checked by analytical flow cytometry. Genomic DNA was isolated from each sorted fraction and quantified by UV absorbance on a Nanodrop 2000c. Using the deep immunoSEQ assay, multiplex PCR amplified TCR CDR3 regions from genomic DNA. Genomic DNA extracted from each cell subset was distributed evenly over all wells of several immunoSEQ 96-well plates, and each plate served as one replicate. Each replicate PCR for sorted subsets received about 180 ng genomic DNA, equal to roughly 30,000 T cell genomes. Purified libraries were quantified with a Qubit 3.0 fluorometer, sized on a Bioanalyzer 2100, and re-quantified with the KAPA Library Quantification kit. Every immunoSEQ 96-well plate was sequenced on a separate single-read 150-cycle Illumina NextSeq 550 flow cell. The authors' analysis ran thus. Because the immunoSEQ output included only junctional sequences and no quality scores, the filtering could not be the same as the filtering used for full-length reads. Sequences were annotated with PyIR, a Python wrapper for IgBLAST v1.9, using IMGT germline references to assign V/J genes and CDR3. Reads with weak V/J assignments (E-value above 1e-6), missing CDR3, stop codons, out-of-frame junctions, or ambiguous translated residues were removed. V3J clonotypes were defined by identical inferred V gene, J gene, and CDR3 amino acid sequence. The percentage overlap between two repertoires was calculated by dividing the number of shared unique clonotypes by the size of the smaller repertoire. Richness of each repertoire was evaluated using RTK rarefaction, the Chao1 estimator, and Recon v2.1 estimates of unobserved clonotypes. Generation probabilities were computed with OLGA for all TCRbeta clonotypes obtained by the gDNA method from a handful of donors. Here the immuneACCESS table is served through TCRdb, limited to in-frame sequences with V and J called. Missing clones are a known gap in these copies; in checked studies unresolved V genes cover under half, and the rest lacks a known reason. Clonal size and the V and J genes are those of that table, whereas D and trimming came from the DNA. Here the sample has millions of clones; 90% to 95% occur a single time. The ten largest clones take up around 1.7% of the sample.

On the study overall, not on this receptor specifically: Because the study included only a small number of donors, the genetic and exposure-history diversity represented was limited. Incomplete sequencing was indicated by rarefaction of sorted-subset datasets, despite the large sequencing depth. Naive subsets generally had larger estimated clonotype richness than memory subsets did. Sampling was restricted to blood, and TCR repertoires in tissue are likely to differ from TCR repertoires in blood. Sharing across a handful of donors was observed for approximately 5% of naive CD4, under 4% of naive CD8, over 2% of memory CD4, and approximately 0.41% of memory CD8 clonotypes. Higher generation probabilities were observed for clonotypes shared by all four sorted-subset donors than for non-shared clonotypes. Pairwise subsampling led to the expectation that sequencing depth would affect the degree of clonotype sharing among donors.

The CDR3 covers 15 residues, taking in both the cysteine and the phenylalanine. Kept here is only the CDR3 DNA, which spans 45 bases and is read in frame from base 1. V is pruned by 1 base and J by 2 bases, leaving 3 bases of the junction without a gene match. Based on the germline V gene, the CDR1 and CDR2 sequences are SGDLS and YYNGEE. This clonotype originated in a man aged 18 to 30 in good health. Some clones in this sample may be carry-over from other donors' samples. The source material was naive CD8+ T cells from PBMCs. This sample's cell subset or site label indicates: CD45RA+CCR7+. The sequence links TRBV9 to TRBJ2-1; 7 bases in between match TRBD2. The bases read TGTGCCAGCAGCGTAAGGAGCGGGACCTACAATGAGCAGTTCTTC. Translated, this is CASSVRSGTYNEQFF.